This T cell receptor beta chain appears in the sequencing data of a study of regulatory T cells in long-lasting Graves disease. CDR3 regions were amplified by Arm-PCR using iRepertoire HTBI primers to build TCR beta libraries. MiXCR, run by TCRdb on the multiplex PCR reads, gives a single entry per CDR3 protein. The repertoire holds fewer than 550,000 distinct CDR3 sequences, around 17% seen once, with under 30% in the top ten. Time point described: newly diagnosed GD, antithyroid drugs for less than 3 months. The TCR library was made from RNA that had been extracted from PBMCs in TRIzol. Study findings and constraints: Fewer public clonotypes were shared by new patients (966) than by persistent patients (approximately 2,700).

This clonotype occurred many times. Its antigen is still unknown. The same sample was also studied in work on T cells in Graves' hyperthyroidism and ophthalmopathy. As that report states: With the HTBI primer set, the TCR CDR3 went through a first round of RT-PCR.

The specimen was peripheral blood mononuclear cells (PBMCs), collected at new diagnosis, from a patient treated with antithyroid drugs. The origin of this receptor is a woman aged 18-29 years with Graves disease.

The CDR3 region has the DNA TGTGCCAGCAGTTACCTGGGGGGCGCGTCCGGGGAGCTGTTTTTT. It yields the protein CASSYLGGASGELFF. J is TRBJ2-2 and V is TRBV6-5; D may be TRBD1 or TRBD2 (6 bases each). Germline V CDR1 and CDR2: MNHEY, SVGAGI. The V end lost 2 bases, the J end lost 6 bases, and 13 bases lay between the germline ends. There are 15 residues in the CDR3.